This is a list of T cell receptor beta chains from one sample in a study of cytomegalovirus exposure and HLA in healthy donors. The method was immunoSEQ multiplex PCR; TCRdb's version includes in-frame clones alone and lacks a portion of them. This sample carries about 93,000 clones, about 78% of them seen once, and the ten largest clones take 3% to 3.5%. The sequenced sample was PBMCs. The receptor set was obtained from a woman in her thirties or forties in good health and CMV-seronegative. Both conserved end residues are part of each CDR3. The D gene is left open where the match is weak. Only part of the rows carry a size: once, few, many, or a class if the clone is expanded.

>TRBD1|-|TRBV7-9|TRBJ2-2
TGTGCCTGGTCGACAGGGGGAAACACCGGGGAGCTGTTTTTT
CAWSTGGNTGELFF
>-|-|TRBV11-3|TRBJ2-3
TGTGCCAGCAGCTTAGATTATGAGGATACGCAGTATTTT
CASSLDYEDTQYF
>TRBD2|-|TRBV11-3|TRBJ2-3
TGTGCCAGCAGCTACGCGGGAGGGGCGGGCACAGATACGCAGTATTTT
CASSYAGGAGTDTQYF
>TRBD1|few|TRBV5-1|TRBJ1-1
TGCGCCAGCAGCACGGGACAGGGAGGCTTGAACACTGAAGCTTTCTTT
CASSTGQGGLNTEAFF
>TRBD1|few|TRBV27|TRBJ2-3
TGTGCCAGCAGTACCGCTTTAAAGGGACAGGGGGCTGGAGATACGCAGTATTTT
CASSTALKGQGAGDTQYF
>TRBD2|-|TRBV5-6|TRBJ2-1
TGTGCCAGCAGCGCGACTAGCGGGAGGCCAAATGAGCAGTTCTTC
CASSATSGRPNEQFF
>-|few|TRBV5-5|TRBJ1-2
TGTGCCAGCGCAGATCGTGGGGGGATTACAGGCTACACCTTC
CASADRGGITGYTF
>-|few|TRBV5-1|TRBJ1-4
TGCGCCAGCAGCTCCCTCAGGGGAACTAATGAAAAACTGTTTTTT
CASSSLRGTNEKLFF
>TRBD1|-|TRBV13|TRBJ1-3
TGTGCCAGCAGCTTACGACAGGGACGAATCTCTGGAAACACCATATATTTT
CASSLRQGRISGNTIYF
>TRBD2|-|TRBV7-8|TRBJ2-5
TGTGCCAGCAGCTTAGGACTAGCGGGCCAAGAGACCCAGTACTTC
CASSLGLAGQETQYF
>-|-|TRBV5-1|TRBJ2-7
TGCGCCAGCAGCTTTAGCGGAGCCTACGAGCAGTACTTC
CASSFSGAYEQYF
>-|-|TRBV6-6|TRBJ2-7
TGTGCCAGCAGCAGCGACAGGTCCTACGAGCAGTACTTC
CASSSDRSYEQYF
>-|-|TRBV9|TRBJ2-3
TGTGCCAGCAGCGGGGGGGTGCGTGGCACAGATACGCAGTATTTT
CASSGGVRGTDTQYF
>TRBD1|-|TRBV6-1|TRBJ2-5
TGTGCCAGCAGTGAAGCGTGGACAGGGGAAGAGACCCAGTACTTC
CASSEAWTGEETQYF
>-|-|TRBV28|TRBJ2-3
TGTGCCAGCAGTTTAGGGGCCTTCACAGATACGCAGTATTTT
CASSLGAFTDTQYF
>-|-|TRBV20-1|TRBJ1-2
TGCAGTGCCATGGGGCTGTATGGCTACACCTTC
CSAMGLYGYTF
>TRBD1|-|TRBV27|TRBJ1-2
TGTGCCAGCAGTTCGACAGGGGGCTATGGCTACACCTTC
CASSSTGGYGYTF
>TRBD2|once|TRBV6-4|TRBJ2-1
TGTGCCAGCAGAACTAGCGCATTGCATGTTGAGCAGTTCTTC
CASRTSALHVEQFF
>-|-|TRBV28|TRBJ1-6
TGTGCCAGCGTGGACATCACGGGTTCACCCCTCCACTTT
CASVDITGSPLHF
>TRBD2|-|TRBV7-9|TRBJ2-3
TGTGCCAGCAGCCGGGGACTAGCGGATTACACAGATACGCAGTATTTT
CASSRGLADYTDTQYF
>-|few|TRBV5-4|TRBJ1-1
TGTGCCAGCAGCTTGGCCGAGGACAGCATGAACACTGAAGCTTTCTTT
CASSLAEDSMNTEAFF
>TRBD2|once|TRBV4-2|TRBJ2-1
TGTGCCAGCAGCCAAACCACCGGGACTAGTTATTTCGGTGAGCAGTTCTTC
CASSQTTGTSYFGEQFF
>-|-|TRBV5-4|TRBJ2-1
TGTGCCAGCAGCTTTTCACTTCCCTCCCCCTACAATGAGCAGTTCTTC
CASSFSLPSPYNEQFF
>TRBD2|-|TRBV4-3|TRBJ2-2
TGCGCCAGCAGCCACCTTCTAGCGGGAGTCTCCGGGGAGCTGTTTTTT
CASSHLLAGVSGELFF
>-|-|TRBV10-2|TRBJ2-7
TGCGCCAGCAGTGAGTCCCTCTCCAGCTCCTACGAGCAGTACTTC
CASSESLSSSYEQYF
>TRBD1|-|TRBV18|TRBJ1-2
TGTGCCAGCTCACCACTAATACCCGGGACAGGGACTAACTATGGCTACACCTTC
CASSPLIPGTGTNYGYTF
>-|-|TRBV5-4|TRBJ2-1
TGTGCCAGCAGCTTGGCCGGGTCTAAGCCGTACAATGAGCAGTTCTTC
CASSLAGSKPYNEQFF
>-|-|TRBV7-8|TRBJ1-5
TGTGCCAGCAGCTTAGCACGGGGGGGCCAGGGGCCCCAGCATTTT
CASSLARGGQGPQHF
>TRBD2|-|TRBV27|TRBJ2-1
TGTGCCAGCAGTTCCTTACTAGCGGGAGGGCCATACGAGCAGTTCTTC
CASSSLLAGGPYEQFF
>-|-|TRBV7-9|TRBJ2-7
TGTGCCAGCAGCTTCGCGGGGGAGCAGTACTTC
CASSFAGEQYF
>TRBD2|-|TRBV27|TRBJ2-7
TGTGCCAGCAGCCCCCGAAGTGGCGGGAGGGTCAAAGTCGGCTACGAGCAGTACTTC
CASSPRSGGRVKVGYEQYF
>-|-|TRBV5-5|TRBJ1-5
TGTGCCAGCAGCCCGGGGGGGAATAGCAATCAGCCCCAGCATTTT
CASSPGGNSNQPQHF
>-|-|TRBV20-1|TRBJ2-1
TGCAGTGCGCTAGGCAATGAGCAGTTCTTC
CSALGNEQFF
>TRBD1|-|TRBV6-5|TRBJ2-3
TGTGCCAGCAGGGTGGGACAGGGAATATCTAATACGCAGTATTTT
CASRVGQGISNTQYF
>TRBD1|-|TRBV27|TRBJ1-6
TGTGCCAGCAGTTTAGAGACAGGGGAATCACCCCTCCACTTT
CASSLETGESPLHF
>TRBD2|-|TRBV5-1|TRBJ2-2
TGCGCCAGCAGCTCCCGGACTAGCGGGAACAGCGGGGAGCTGTTTTTT
CASSSRTSGNSGELFF
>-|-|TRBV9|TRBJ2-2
TGTGCCAGCAGCGGGATACAGGGATCCACCGGGGAGCTGTTTTTT
CASSGIQGSTGELFF
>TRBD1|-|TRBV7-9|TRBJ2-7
TGTGCCAGCAGCCGACAGGGGTTCCACGAGCAGTACTTC
CASSRQGFHEQYF
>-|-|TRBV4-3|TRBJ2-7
TGCGCCAGCAGCCAAGAGCCAGCCTACGAGCAGTACTTC
CASSQEPAYEQYF
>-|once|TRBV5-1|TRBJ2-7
TGCGCCAGCAGCTTGGGATCGGCAATAAGACGGATACAGTATTTC
CASSLGSAIRRIQYF
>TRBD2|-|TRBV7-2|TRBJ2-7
TGTGCCAGCAGCAGCCTAGTAGCGGGCTTTCTCCCCTACGAGCAGTACTTC
CASSSLVAGFLPYEQYF
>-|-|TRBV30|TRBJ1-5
TGTGCCTGGAGTGAAACAACAGGCCAGCCCCAGCATTTT
CAWSETTGQPQHF
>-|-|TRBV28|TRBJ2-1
TGTGCCAGCAGCTCGGGGGACTTTAGCTACAATGAGCAGTTCTTC
CASSSGDFSYNEQFF
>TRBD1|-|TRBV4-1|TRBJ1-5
TGCGCCAGCAGCTCCCGACAGGGGTCCGATCAGCCCCAGCATTTT
CASSSRQGSDQPQHF
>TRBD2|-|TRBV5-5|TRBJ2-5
TGTGCCAGCAGCCTCACCCGACTAGCGGGAGTAGGGGACCAAGAGACCCAGTACTTC
CASSLTRLAGVGDQETQYF
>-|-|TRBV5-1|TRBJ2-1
TGCGCCAGCAGCTTGGGGGGCCGGATATCCTACAATGAGCAGTTCTTC
CASSLGGRISYNEQFF
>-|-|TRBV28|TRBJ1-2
TGTGCCAGCAGTATAAGGACAGCCTCTGGCTATGGCTACACCTTC
CASSIRTASGYGYTF